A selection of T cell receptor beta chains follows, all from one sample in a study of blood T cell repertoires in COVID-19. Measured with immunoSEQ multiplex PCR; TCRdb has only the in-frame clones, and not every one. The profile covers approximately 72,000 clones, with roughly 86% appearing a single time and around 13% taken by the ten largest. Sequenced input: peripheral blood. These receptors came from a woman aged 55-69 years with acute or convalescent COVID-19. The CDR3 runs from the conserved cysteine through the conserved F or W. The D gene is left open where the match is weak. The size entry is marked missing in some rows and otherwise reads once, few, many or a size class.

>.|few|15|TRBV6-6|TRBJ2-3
CASSPGTSHTDTQYF
TGTGCCAGCAGCCCCGGGACTTCCCACACAGATACGCAGTATTTT
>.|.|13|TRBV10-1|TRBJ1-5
CASSGQLNQPQHF
TGCGCCAGCAGTGGACAGCTCAATCAGCCCCAGCATTTT
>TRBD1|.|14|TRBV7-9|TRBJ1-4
CASSLEQGNEKLFF
TGTGCCAGCAGCCTAGAACAGGGGAATGAAAAACTGTTTTTT
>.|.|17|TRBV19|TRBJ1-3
CASRTTGGANSGNTIYF
TGTGCCAGTAGGACAACAGGTGGGGCGAACTCTGGAAACACCATATATTTT
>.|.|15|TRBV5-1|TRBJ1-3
CASSETPGLRNTIYF
TGCGCCAGCAGCGAGACCCCGGGACTCAGAAACACCATATATTTT
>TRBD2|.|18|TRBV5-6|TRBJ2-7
CASSLMTSGGLLTYEQYF
TGTGCCAGCAGCTTGATGACTAGCGGGGGACTCCTAACCTACGAGCAGTACTTC
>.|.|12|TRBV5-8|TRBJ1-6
CASSGPNSPLHF
TGTGCCAGCAGCGGCCCGAATTCACCCCTCCACTTT
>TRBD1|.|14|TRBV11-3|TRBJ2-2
CASSLRQGAGELFF
TGTGCCAGCAGCTTAAGACAGGGGGCCGGGGAGCTGTTTTTT
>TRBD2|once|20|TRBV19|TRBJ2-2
CASSINRFTSGDLNTGELFF
TGTGCCAGTAGTATAAATAGGTTCACTAGCGGAGACTTGAATACCGGGGAGCTGTTTTTT
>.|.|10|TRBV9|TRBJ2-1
CASAGNEQFF
TGTGCCAGCGCCGGCAATGAGCAGTTCTTC
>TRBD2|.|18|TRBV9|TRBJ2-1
CASSVGLAGVYSYNEQFF
TGTGCCAGCAGCGTTGGACTAGCGGGGGTATACTCCTACAATGAGCAGTTCTTC
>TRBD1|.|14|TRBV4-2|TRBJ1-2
CASSQDRTGYGYTF
TGTGCCAGCAGCCAAGACCGGACAGGCTATGGCTACACCTTC
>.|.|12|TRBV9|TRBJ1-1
CASSVLGGAAFF
TGTGCCAGCAGCGTATTAGGTGGGGCGGCTTTCTTT
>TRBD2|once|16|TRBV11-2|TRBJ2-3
CASSSLAGGRTDTQYF
TGTGCCAGCAGCTCGTTAGCGGGGGGGAGGACAGATACGCAGTATTTT
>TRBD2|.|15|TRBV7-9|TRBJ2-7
CASSPLAGGPGEQYF
TGTGCCAGCAGCCCTTTAGCGGGGGGGCCGGGAGAGCAGTACTTC
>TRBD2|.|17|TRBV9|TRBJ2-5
CASSFGLAGMYQETQYF
TGTGCCAGCAGCTTCGGACTAGCGGGGATGTACCAAGAGACCCAGTACTTC
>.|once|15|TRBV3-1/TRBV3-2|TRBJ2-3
CASSSTPRVTDTQYF
TGTGCCAGCAGCTCCACCCCGAGGGTCACAGATACGCAGTATTTT
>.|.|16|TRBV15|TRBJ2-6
CATSMEARVGANVLTF
TGTGCCACCAGCATGGAGGCGAGAGTTGGGGCCAACGTCCTGACTTTC
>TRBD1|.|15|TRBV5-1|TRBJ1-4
CASSFGDRVNEKLFF
TGCGCCAGCAGCTTTGGGGACAGGGTTAATGAAAAACTGTTTTTT
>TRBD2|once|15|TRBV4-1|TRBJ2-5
CASSRLGGAGETQYF
TGCGCCAGCAGCCGCCTCGGGGGGGCCGGGGAGACCCAGTACTTC
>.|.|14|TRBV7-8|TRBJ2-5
CASSSANPRETQYF
TGTGCCAGCAGCTCCGCGAACCCCCGGGAGACCCAGTACTTC
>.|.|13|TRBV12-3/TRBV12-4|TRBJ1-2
CASRRGEGGAYTF
TGTGCCAGCAGACGGGGTGAAGGGGGTGCCTACACCTTC
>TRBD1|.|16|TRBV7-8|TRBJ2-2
CASSLALLTGTGELFF
TGTGCCAGCAGCTTGGCTCTATTGACAGGGACCGGGGAGCTGTTTTTT
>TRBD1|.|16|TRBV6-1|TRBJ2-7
CASSEPGTGFSYEQYF
TGTGCCAGCAGTGAACCAGGGACAGGGTTCTCCTACGAGCAGTACTTC
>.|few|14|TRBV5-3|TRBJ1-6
CAGQAGIAGSPLHF
TGTGCCGGGCAGGCAGGGATAGCCGGATCACCCCTCCACTTT
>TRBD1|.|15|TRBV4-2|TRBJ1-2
CASSQDGQGAEGYTF
TGTGCCAGCAGCCAAGACGGACAGGGGGCTGAGGGCTACACCTTC
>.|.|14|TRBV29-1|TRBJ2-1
CSVDMVGGPNEQFF
TGCAGCGTTGATATGGTGGGGGGGCCCAATGAGCAGTTCTTC
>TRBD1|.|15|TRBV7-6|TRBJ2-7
CASSPSTGDSYEQYF
TGTGCCAGCAGCCCCTCGACAGGGGACTCCTACGAGCAGTACTTC
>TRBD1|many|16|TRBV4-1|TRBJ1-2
CASSQVGDSSYYGYTF
TGCGCCAGCAGCCAAGTGGGGGACAGCTCGTACTATGGCTACACCTTC
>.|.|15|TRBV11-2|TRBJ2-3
CASSPPVLSTDTQYF
TGTGCCAGCAGCCCCCCGGTCCTTAGCACAGATACGCAGTATTTT
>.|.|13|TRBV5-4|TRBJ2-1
CASSQEFGNEQFF
TGTGCCAGCAGTCAAGAATTCGGCAATGAGCAGTTCTTC